The entry below describes one TCR beta chain. The antigen is not known. It was with 60 Vbeta and 13 Jbeta primers that the PCR ran. Sequencing was performed with immunoSEQ multiplex PCR; in TCRdb, only in-frame clones are kept and a portion is missing. The data contain some 150,000 clones, 82% of them seen just once; the ten biggest clones take up about 8.1%. These data belong to a study of cytomegalovirus exposure and HLA in healthy donors. Study-level points and caveats: CMV serostatus was the only immune exposure information that was available. Several of the most significant clusters appeared, in a later analysis, to be linked to common viral pathogens.

This CDR3 has 14 residues. In germline, CDR1 is SGHVS, CDR2 FQNEAQ. The ends were cut back, 2 bases at V and 2 bases at J, with 10 bases in the middle. Sequenced material: PBMCs. The gene calls are TRBV7-8 and TRBJ2-7, with a tentative D call TRBD2 (6 bases). This sequence originates from a woman between 50 and 59 years old in good health and CMV-seropositive. The CDR3: CASSLSGGTYEQYF. The CDR3 nucleotides are TGTGCCAGCAGCTTATCCGGGGGAACCTACGAGCAGTACTTC.